Shown below are 6 T cell receptor beta chains from a single sample sequenced in a study of PD-1 blockade in classical Hodgkin lymphoma (dated by TCRdb to 2018 to 2020). In the paper's terms, the time point label means: cycle 2 day 1 (C2D1) of nivolumab. Every trial patient had relapsed following autologous stem cell transplantation, and prior brentuximab vedotin exposure was what differed among cohorts A, B and C. Library preparation employed the immunoSEQ multiplex PCR assay. This is the immuneACCESS table as TCRdb keeps it, with only in-frame sequences that have V and J called. A part of the clones is gone; compared with another copy, unresolved V genes explain less than half, and the rest is unexplained. For this sample the table gives some 58,000 clones, of which about 88% were detected only once. The ten biggest clones cover less than 6.5% of the sample. Material: peripheral blood mononuclear cells (PBMCs), obtained before the second cycle of nivolumab. These TCRs come from a human donor with classical Hodgkin lymphoma.

The genes are TRBV5-1 and TRBJ2-2; D is perhaps TRBD1 or TRBD2 (6 bases each). Trimming cost V 6 bases and J 7 bases, with 16 bases left between them. The CDR3 runs 14 residues. Germline V gene sequence: CDR1 SGHRS, CDR2 YFSETQ. The CDR3 DNA sequence: TGCGCCAGCACCCCGGGGGCCTTGGGCGGGGAGCTGTTTTTT. This sequence encodes CASTPGALGGELFF.

The rearrangement uses TRBV2 and TRBJ2-5; tentatively, D is TRBD1 (5 bases). The CDR3 sequence is 11 residues long. Trimming stripped 8 bases from V and 3 bases from J, with 7 bases between. Germline lookup yields CDR1 SNHLY and CDR2 FYNNEI. The CDR3 protein is CASPTEETQYF. In DNA form, the CDR3 reads TGTGCCAGCCCGACAGAAGAGACCCAGTACTTC. The variable domain in full, with the rest retrieved from reference TRBV2 and TRBJ2-5, is EPEVTQTPSHQVTQMGQEVILRCVPISNHLYFYWYRQILGQKVEFLVSFYNNEISEKSEIFDDQFSVERPDGSNFTLKIRSTKLEDSAMYFCASPTEETQYFGPGTRLLVL.

This chain connects TRBV5-1 to TRBJ2-2, with 8 bases fitting TRBD2. V shed 1 base, J shed 0 bases, and the junction held 2 bases outside the gene matches. The germline V gene has CDR1 SGHRS and CDR2 YFSETQ. CDR3 length: 16 amino acids. This chain's CDR3 is CASSLTAGANTGELFF. In DNA, the CDR3 is TGCGCCAGCAGCTTGACAGCGGGGGCGAACACCGGGGAGCTGTTTTTT.

The rearrangement joins TRBV27 to TRBJ2-5; perhaps TRBD1 as D (5 bases). The CDR3 runs 14 residues. Looked up from germline, CDR1 is MNHEY and CDR2 is SMNVEV (reference sequence). V lost 1 base to trimming and J lost 2 bases, with 8 bases between them. The CDR3 reads CASSLWSGQETQYF. As DNA, the CDR3 is TGTGCCAGCAGTTTATGGTCAGGGCAAGAGACCCAGTACTTC.

This clone occurred a few times. V gene TRBV5-1 combines with J gene TRBJ1-4; D unresolved. V was pared by 0 bases and J by 10 bases, with 13 bases between. Germline lookup yields CDR1 SGHRS and CDR2 YFSETQ. The CDR3 has 14 residues. The CDR3 here is CASSLEAGMGKLFF. The CDR3 nucleotides read TGCGCCAGCAGCTTGGAAGCGGGGATGGGAAAACTGTTTTTT. The complete variable domain, with remaining parts taken from reference TRBV5-1 and TRBJ1-4, reads KAGVTQTPRYLIKTRGQQVTLSCSPISGHRSVSWYQQTPGQGLQFLFEYFSETQRNKGNFPGRFSGRQFSNSRSEMNVSTLELGDSALYLCASSLEAGMGKLFFGSGTQLSVL.

This clone showed up just once. The chain employs TRBV5-1 and TRBJ1-4, with unresolved D. CDR1 is SGHRS and CDR2 is YFSETQ in the germline V gene. Between the trimmed V and J ends, which lost 1 base and 2 bases, there was a span of 3 bases. This CDR3 is 13 amino acids long. CDR3 in amino acids: CASSLYTNEKLFF. The CDR3 DNA reads as TGCGCCAGCAGCTTGTATACTAATGAAAAACTGTTTTTT.